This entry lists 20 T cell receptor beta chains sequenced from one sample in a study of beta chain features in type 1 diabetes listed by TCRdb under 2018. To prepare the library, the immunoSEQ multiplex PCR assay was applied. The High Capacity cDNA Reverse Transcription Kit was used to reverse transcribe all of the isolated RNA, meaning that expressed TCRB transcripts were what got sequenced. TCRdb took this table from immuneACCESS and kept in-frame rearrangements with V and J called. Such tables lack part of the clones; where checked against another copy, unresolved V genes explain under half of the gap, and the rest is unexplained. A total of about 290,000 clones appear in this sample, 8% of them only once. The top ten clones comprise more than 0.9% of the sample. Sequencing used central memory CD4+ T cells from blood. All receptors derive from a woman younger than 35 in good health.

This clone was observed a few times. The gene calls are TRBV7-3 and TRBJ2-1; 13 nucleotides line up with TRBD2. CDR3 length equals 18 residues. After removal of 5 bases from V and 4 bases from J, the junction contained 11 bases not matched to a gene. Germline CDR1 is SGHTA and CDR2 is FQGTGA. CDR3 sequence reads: CASSPQTSGGAIYNEQFF. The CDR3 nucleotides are TGTGCCAGCAGCCCACAAACTAGCGGGGGGGCAATTTACAATGAGCAGTTCTTC.

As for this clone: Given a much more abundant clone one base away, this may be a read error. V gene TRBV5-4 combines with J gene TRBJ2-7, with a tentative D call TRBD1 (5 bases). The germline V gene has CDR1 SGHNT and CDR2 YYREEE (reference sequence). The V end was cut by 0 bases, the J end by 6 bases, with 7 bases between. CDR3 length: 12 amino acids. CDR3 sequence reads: CASSLGQREQYF. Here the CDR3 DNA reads TGTGCCAGCAGCTTGGGACAGCGCGAGCAGTACTTC.

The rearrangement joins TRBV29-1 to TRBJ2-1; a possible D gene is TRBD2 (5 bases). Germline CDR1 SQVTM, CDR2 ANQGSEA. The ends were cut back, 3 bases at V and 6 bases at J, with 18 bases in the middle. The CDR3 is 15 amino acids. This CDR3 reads CSVDGNAFKGNEQFF. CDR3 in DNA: TGCAGCGTTGACGGGAACGCGTTTAAGGGCAATGAGCAGTTCTTC.

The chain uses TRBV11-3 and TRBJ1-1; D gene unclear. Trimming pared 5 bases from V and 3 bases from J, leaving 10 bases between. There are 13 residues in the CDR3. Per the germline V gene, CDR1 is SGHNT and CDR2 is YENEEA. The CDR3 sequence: CASSLNGYTEAFF. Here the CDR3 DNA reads TGTGCCAGCAGCCTAAATGGGTACACTGAAGCTTTCTTT.

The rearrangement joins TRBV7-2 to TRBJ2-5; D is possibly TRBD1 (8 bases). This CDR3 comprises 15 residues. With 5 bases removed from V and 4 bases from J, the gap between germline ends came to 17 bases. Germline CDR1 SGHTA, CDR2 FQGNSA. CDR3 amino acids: CASSPQQGGRETQYF. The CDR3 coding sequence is TGTGCCAGCAGCCCTCAACAGGGGGGGCGAGAGACCCAGTACTTC.

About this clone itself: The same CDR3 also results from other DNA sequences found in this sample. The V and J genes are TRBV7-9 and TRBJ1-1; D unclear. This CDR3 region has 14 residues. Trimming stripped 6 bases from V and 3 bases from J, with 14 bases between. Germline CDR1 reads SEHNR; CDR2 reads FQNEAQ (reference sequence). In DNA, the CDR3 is TGTGCCAGCAGATCGGACGGAGCATACACTGAAGCTTTCTTT. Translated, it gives CASRSDGAYTEAFF.

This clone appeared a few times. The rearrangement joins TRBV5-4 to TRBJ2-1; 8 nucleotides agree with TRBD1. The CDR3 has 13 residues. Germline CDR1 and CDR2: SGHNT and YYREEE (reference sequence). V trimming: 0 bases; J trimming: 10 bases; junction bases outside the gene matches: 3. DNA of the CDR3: TGTGCCAGCAGCTTGGCAGGGGGCGAAGAGCAGTTCTTC. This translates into CASSLAGGEEQFF.

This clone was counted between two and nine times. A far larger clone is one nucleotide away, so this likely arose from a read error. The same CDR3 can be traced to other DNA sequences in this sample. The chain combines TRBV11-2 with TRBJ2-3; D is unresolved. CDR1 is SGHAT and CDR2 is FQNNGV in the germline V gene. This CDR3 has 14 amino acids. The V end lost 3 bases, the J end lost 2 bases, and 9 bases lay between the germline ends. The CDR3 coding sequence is TGTGCCAGCAGCTTGGACGGCAACACAGATACGCAGTATTTT. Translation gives CASSLDGNTDTQYF.

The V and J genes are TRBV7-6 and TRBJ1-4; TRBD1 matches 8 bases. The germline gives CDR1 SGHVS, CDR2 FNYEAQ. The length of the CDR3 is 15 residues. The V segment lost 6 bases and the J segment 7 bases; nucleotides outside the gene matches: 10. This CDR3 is CASSPSRGQAEKLFF. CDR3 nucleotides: TGTGCCAGCAGTCCAAGCAGGGGGCAGGCTGAAAAACTGTTTTTT.

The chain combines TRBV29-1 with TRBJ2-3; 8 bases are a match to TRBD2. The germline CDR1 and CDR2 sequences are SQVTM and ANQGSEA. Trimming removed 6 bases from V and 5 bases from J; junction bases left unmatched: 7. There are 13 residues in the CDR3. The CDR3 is CSVSRGGRDTQYF. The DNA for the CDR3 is TGCAGCGTCTCCCGGGGGGGAAGAGATACGCAGTATTTT.

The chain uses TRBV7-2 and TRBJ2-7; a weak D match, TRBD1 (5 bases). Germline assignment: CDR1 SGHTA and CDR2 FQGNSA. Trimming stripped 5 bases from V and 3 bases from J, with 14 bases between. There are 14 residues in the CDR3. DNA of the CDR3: TGTGCCAGCAGCCCGGACCAGGGTTACTACGAGCAGTACGTC. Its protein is CASSPDQGYYEQYV.

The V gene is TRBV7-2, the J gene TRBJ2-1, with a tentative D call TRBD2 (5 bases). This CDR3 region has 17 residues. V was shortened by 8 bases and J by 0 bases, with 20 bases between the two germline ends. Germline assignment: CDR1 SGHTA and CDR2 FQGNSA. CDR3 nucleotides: TGTGCCAGCCTGGACTTCAAAGGCCATAGCTCCTACAATGAGCAGTTCTTC. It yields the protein CASLDFKGHSSYNEQFF.

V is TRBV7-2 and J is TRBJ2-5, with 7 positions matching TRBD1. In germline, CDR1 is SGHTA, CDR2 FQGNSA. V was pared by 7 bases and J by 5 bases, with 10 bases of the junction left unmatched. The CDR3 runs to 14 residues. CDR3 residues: CASTETGRRETQYF. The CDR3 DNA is TGTGCCAGCACCGAGACAGGGCGACGGGAGACCCAGTACTTC.

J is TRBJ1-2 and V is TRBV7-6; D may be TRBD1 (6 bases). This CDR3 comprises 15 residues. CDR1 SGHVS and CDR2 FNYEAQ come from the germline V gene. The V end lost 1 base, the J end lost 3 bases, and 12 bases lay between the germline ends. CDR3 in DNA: TGTGCCAGCAGCTTAGGGAGGGGGGAGGACTATGGCTACACCTTC. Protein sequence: CASSLGRGEDYGYTF.

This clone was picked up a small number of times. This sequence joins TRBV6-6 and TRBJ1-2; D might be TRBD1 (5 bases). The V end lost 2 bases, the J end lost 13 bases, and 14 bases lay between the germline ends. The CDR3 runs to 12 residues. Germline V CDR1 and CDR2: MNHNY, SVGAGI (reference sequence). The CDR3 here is CASSYGPARGTF. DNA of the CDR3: TGTGCCAGCAGTTACGGGCCCGCGAGGGGCACCTTC.

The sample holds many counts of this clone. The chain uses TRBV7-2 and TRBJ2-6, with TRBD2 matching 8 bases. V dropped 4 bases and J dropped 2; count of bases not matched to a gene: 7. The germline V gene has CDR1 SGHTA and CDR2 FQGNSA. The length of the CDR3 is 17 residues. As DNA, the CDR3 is TGTGCCAGCAGCTCCCCGGGGGGGCCTCCTGGGGCCAACGTCCTGACTTTC. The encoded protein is CASSSPGGPPGANVLTF.

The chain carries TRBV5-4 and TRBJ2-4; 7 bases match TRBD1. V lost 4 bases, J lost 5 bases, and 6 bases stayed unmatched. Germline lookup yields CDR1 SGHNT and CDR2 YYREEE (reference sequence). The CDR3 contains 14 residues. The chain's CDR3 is CASSTRQGENIQYF. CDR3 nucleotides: TGTGCCAGCAGCACTAGACAGGGAGAAAACATTCAGTACTTC.

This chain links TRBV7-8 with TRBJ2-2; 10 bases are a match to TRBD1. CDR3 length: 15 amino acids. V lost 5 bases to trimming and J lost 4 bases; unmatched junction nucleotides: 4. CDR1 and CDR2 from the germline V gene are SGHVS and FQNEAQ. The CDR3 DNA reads TGTGCCAGCAGCCAAGGACAGGGGGGCACCGGGGAGCTGTTTTTT. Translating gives CASSQGQGGTGELFF. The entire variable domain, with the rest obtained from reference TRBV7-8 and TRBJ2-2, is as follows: GAGVSQSPRYKVAKRGQDVALRCDPISGHVSLFWYQQALGQGPEFLTYFQNEAQLDKSGLPSDRFFAERPEGSVSTLKIQRTQQEDSAVYLCASSQGQGGTGELFFGEGSRLTVL.

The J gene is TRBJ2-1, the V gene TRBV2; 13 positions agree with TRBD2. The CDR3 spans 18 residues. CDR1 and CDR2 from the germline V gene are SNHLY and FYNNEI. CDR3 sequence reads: CALRGRTSGSNSYNEQFF. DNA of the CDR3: TGTGCTCTCAGGGGGAGGACTAGCGGGAGTAACTCCTACAATGAGCAGTTCTTC.

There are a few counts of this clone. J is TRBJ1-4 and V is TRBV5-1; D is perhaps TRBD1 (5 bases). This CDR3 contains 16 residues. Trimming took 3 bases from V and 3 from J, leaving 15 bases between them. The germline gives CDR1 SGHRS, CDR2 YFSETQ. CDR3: CASSSRGLGANEKLFF. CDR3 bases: TGCGCCAGCAGCTCTAGAGGGCTAGGGGCTAATGAAAAACTGTTTTTT.